The entry below describes one T cell receptor beta chain. This entry comes from a study of blood T cell repertoires in COVID-19. Across the study: Acute-phase and convalescent COVID-19 samples originated in the United States, Italy and Spain. PBMCs, B-cell-depleted T cells, or T cells provided the cDNA or gDNA that made up the material.

The germline gives CDR1 SEHNR, CDR2 FQNEAQ (reference sequence). V was clipped by 6 bases and J by 5 bases; unmatched bases: 6. The CDR3 totals 15 residues. In the source study's methods: Counts of nucleated cells, estimated from reference gene primer amplification, were obtained. Some clones are missing from TCRdb's copy, which holds only in-frame ones; the method was immunoSEQ multiplex PCR. The DNA was the basis for D and trimming; V, J and clone size are from that table. The data hold fewer than 120,000 clones, with 87% observed a single time. Material for sequencing was peripheral blood. The chain employs TRBV7-9 and TRBJ1-4, with 10 positions matching TRBD1. The clonotype originates from a human donor in a cohort sampled during active COVID-19. This chain's CDR3 is CASRRQGQGNEKLFF. The DNA of the CDR3 is TGTGCCAGCAGGCGACAGGGACAGGGGAATGAAAAACTGTTTTTT.